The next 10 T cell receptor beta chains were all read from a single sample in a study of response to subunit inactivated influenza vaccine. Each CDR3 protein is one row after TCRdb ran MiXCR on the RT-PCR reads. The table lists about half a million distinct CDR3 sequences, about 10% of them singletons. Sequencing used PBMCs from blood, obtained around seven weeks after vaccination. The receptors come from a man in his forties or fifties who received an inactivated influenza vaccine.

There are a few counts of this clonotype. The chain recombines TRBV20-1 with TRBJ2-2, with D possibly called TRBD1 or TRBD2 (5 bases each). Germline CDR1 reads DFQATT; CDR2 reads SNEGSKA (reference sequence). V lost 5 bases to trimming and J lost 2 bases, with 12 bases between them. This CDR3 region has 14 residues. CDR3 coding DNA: TGCAGTGCTGGCCGGGGCGGAAACACCGGGGAGCTGTTTTTT. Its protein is CSAGRGGNTGELFF.

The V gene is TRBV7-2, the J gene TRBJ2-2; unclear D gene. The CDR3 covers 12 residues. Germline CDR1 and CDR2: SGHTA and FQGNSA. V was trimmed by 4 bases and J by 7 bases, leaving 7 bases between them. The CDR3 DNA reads TGTGCCAGCAGCTCCCCCGTCGGGGAGCTGTTTTTT. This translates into CASSSPVGELFF.

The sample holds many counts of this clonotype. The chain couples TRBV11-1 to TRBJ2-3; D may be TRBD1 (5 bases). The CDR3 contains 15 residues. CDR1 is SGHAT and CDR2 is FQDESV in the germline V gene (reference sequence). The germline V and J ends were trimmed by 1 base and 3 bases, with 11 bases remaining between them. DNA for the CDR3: TGTGCCAGCAGCTTAGTCCCAGGGTCAACAGATACGCAGTATTTT. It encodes CASSLVPGSTDTQYF. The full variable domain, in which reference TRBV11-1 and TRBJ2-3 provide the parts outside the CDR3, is EAEVAQSPRYKITEKSQAVAFWCDPISGHATLYWYRQILGQGPELLVQFQDESVVDDSQLPKDRFSAERLKGVDSTLKIQPAELGDSAMYLCASSLVPGSTDTQYFGPGTRLTVL.

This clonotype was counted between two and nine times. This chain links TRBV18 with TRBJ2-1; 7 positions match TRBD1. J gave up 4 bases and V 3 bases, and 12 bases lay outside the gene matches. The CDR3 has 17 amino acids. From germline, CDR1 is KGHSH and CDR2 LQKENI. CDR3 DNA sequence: TGTGCCAGCTCACCCCCATCCCGGACAGGATCTTACAATGAGCAGTTCTTC. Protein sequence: CASSPPSRTGSYNEQFF.

CDR3 sequence: CASSTTTGELFF. CDR3 DNA: TGTGCCAGCAGCACTACAACCGGGGAGCTGTTTTTT. The rearrangement links TRBV5-6 to TRBJ2-2; D call uncertain. V was clipped by 4 bases and J by 5 bases, with 6 bases between them. The CDR3 sequence is 12 residues long. From germline, CDR1 is SGHDT and CDR2 YYEEEE. The whole variable domain, remainder taken from reference TRBV5-6 and TRBJ2-2, is DAGVTQSPTHLIKTRGQQVTLRCSPKSGHDTVSWYQQALGQGPQFIFQYYEEEERQRGNFPDRFSGHQFPNYSSELNVNALLLGDSALYLCASSTTTGELFFGEGSRLTVL.

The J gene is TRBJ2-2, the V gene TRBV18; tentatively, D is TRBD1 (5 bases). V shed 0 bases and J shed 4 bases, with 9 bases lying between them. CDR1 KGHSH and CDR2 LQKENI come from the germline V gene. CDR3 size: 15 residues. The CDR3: CASSPPRRATGELFF. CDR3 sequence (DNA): TGTGCCAGCTCACCACCTCGCAGGGCCACCGGGGAGCTGTTTTTT. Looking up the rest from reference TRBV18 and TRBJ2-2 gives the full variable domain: NAGVMQNPRHLVRRRGQEARLRCSPMKGHSHVYWYRQLPEEGLKFMVYLQKENIIDESGMPKERFSAEFPKEGPSILRIQQVVRGDSAAYFCASSPPRRATGELFFGEGSRLTVL.

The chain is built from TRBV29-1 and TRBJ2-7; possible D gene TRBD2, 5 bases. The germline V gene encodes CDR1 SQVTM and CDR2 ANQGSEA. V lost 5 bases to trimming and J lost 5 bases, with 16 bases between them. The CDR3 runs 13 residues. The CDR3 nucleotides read TGCAGCGTTTCCCGACCTCAAGCGGACGAGCAGTACTTC. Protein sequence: CSVSRPQADEQYF.

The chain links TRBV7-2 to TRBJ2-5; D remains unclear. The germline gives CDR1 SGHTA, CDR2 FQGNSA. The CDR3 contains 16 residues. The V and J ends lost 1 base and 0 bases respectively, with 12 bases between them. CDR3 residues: CASSLVAATYQETQYF. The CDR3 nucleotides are TGTGCCAGCAGCTTAGTGGCGGCAACCTACCAAGAGACCCAGTACTTC.

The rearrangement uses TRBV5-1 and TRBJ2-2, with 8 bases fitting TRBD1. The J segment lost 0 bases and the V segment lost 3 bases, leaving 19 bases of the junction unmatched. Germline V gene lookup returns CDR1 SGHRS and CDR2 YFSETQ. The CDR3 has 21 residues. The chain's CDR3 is CASSSRRGRGRWAANTGELFF. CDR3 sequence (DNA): TGCGCCAGCAGCTCCCGGAGGGGCAGGGGGCGATGGGCCGCGAACACCGGGGAGCTGTTTTTT.

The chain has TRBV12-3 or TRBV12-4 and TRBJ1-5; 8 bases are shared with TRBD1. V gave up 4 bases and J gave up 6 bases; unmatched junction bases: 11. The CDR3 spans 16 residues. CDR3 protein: CASSSTSGGMAQPQHF. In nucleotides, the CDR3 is TGTGCCAGCAGTTCCACCTCAGGGGGCATGGCTCAGCCCCAGCATTTT.